A single sample gave rise to the 2 T cell receptor beta chains below, sequenced in a study of CD8+ T cells in alopecia areata. RNA, once extracted, was reverse transcribed into cDNA for use as the sequencing template. Here immunoSEQ multiplex PCR was the method, and the copy in TCRdb shows in-frame clones only, minus some. The table shows tens of thousands of clones, with roughly 96% occurring only once. Sequenced material: CD8+ T cells sorted from blood, taken at week 0. The source of these receptors is a human donor with alopecia areata.

This clone appeared a single time. This chain uses TRBV5-5 with TRBJ2-5; D ambiguous. V was shortened by 1 base and J by 3 bases, with 7 bases between the two germline ends. The CDR3 sequence is 13 residues long. CDR1 and CDR2 from the germline V gene are SGHKS and YYEKEE (reference sequence). The CDR3 sequence: CASSLWLEETQYF. CDR3 bases: TGTGCCAGCAGCTTGTGGCTCGAAGAGACCCAGTACTTC.

The genes are TRBV9 and TRBJ2-1, with 7 bases fitting TRBD2. The CDR3 is made up of 16 amino acids. The trim removed 3 bases at V and 3 bases at J, leaving 9 bases unmatched. Germline CDR1 is SGDLS and CDR2 is YYNGEE. The CDR3 bases are TGTGCCAGCAGCGCGCGTTCGGGGGAGGGCTACAATGAGCAGTTCTTC. Residues: CASSARSGEGYNEQFF.